One and the same sample provided the 7 T cell receptor beta chains below, sequenced in a study of CD8+ T cells in alopecia areata. TCR sequencing used cDNA made by reverse transcription of extracted RNA. Sequencing was performed with immunoSEQ multiplex PCR; in TCRdb, only in-frame clones are kept and a portion is missing. This sample has a few hundred thousand clones, with around two fifths found just once. Regarding treatment: oral pan-JAK inhibitor, 5-10 mg twice daily. The sample here was CD4+ T cells sorted from blood, taken around week 36, from a patient treated with tofacitinib. These receptors were collected from a human donor with alopecia areata.

J is TRBJ1-1 and V is TRBV6-6; possible D gene TRBD1, 5 bases. V was clipped by 2 bases and J by 1 base, with 11 bases between them. The CDR3 loop spans 15 amino acids. CDR1 and CDR2 (germline): MNHNY, SVGAGI (reference sequence). As DNA, the CDR3 is TGTGCCAGCAGTTACGGACACCGGGGGAACACTGAAGCTTTCTTT. This translates into CASSYGHRGNTEAFF.

V and J are TRBV4-1 and TRBJ1-2; 11 bases align to TRBD1. The CDR3 runs 18 residues. Trimming cost V 0 bases and J 4 bases; bases outside gene matches: 10. Germline V gene data show CDR1 as MGHRA and CDR2 as YSYEKL. The CDR3 loop reads CASSQDVGQGAKSYGYTF. CDR3 nucleotide sequence: TGCGCCAGCAGCCAAGACGTTGGACAGGGGGCGAAGAGCTATGGCTACACCTTC.

The V gene is TRBV7-9, the J gene TRBJ2-3; D is possibly TRBD2 (6 bases). Looked up from germline, CDR1 is SEHNR and CDR2 is FQNEAQ (reference sequence). The CDR3 extends over 15 amino acids. V dropped 5 bases and J dropped 1 base, with 13 bases sitting between them. CDR3 region: CASSTGVYGTDTQYF. For the CDR3, the DNA is TGTGCCAGCAGCACGGGAGTTTATGGCACAGATACGCAGTATTTT.

This clone has just a few counts. The chain employs TRBV30 and TRBJ1-1; unclear D gene. V dropped 0 bases and J dropped 11 bases, with 13 bases sitting between them. CDR1 is GTSNPN, CDR2 SVGIG, per germline (reference sequence). This CDR3 has 12 residues. This CDR3 reads CAWSVSGIEAFF. Written as DNA, the CDR3 is TGTGCCTGGAGTGTGTCCGGAATCGAGGCTTTCTTT.

The chain joins TRBV4-2 to TRBJ2-3, with no clear D. The germline CDR1 and CDR2 sequences are LGHNA and YNFKEQ. V shed 2 bases and J shed 6 bases, with 21 bases lying between them. The CDR3 spans 17 residues. The CDR3: CASSQNGPRRALDTQYF. CDR3 DNA: TGTGCCAGCAGCCAAAATGGACCTAGACGAGCACTGGATACGCAGTATTTT.

The sample holds one count of this clone. The genes are TRBV7-2 and TRBJ2-4, with 9 bases aligning to TRBD1. Germline lookup yields CDR1 SGHTA and CDR2 FQGNSA. V gave up 1 base and J gave up 15 bases; unmatched junction bases: 10. CDR3 length equals 14 residues. CDR3: CASSLDLWGQGVYF. In DNA, the CDR3 is TGTGCCAGCAGCTTAGACCTCTGGGGACAGGGAGTGTACTTC.

The chain carries TRBV30 and TRBJ2-3; a weak D match, TRBD2 (6 bases). Trimming pared 8 bases from V and 5 bases from J, leaving 14 bases between. The length of the CDR3 is 12 residues. Germline assignment: CDR1 GTSNPN and CDR2 SVGIG (reference sequence). The CDR3 protein is CARSGAGDTQYF. CDR3 coding DNA: TGTGCCCGGTCGGGAGCGGGAGATACGCAGTATTTT.